This is a list of T cell receptor beta chains from one sample in a study of blood T cell repertoires in COVID-19. The table came from immunoSEQ multiplex PCR; TCRdb's copy has only in-frame clones and leaves some out. The sample has 200,000 or so clones, around 80% seen once. Input material: peripheral blood. These TCRs come from a man aged 35 to 55 who had recovered from COVID-19. Both conserved end residues are part of each CDR3. A D gene is named only where the DNA matches it firmly. The size field is filled for only some rows; it gives once, few, many or a size class.

clone_size,d_call,v_call,j_call,cdr3_aa,cdr3_nt
.,.,TRBV30,TRBJ2-3,CACAPGADTQYF,TGTGCCTGTGCTCCAGGGGCAGATACGCAGTATTTT
once,.,TRBV7-2,TRBJ1-2,CASSLGEGGYTF,TGTGCCAGCAGCTTAGGTGAGGGAGGCTACACCTTC
.,TRBD1,TRBV27,TRBJ2-2,CASSFRGPGTGELFF,TGTGCCAGCAGTTTTAGGGGGCCGGGCACCGGGGAGCTGTTTTTT
.,TRBD1,TRBV11-3,TRBJ2-1,CASSSGQGEQFF,TGTGCCAGCAGCTCCGGACAGGGTGAGCAGTTCTTC
.,TRBD1,TRBV7-2,TRBJ2-7,CASSLQDRGQYEQYF,TGTGCCAGCAGCTTACAGGACAGGGGGCAATACGAGCAGTACTTC
.,.,TRBV6-6,TRBJ1-3,CASSYSGNSGNTIYF,TGTGCCAGCAGTTACTCCGGTAATTCTGGAAACACCATATATTTT
.,TRBD2,TRBV6-2/TRBV6-3,TRBJ2-5,CASSFLTSGQETQYF,TGTGCCAGCAGTTTCTTGACTAGCGGCCAAGAGACCCAGTACTTC
.,.,TRBV9,TRBJ1-2,CASSGTAGETLNYGYTF,TGTGCCAGCAGCGGAACTGCAGGGGAAACTTTAAACTATGGCTACACCTTC
.,.,TRBV7-2,TRBJ2-5,CASSLVAGEETQYF,TGTGCCAGCAGCTTAGTGGCAGGGGAAGAGACCCAGTACTTC
.,TRBD1,TRBV27,TRBJ2-7,CASSLSITGVSGNEQYF,TGTGCCAGCAGTTTATCGATAACAGGGGTGTCGGGCAACGAGCAGTACTTC
.,TRBD1,TRBV27,TRBJ2-2,CASSFSLRQGNTGELFF,TGTGCCAGCAGTTTTTCTTTGAGACAGGGTAACACCGGGGAGCTGTTTTTT
.,.,TRBV5-6,TRBJ1-6,CASSLEQGNSPLHF,TGTGCCAGCAGCTTGGAACAGGGTAATTCACCCCTCCACTTT
.,.,TRBV6-1,TRBJ2-1,CASSFIRGNEQFF,TGTGCCAGCAGCTTTATACGAGGGAATGAGCAGTTCTTC
.,TRBD1,TRBV4-1,TRBJ1-4,CASSQVGTGAEKLFF,TGCGCCAGCAGCCAGGTCGGGACAGGGGCTGAAAAACTGTTTTTT
.,.,TRBV7-2,TRBJ1-5,CASAGSFNQPQHF,TGTGCCAGTGCCGGGAGCTTTAATCAGCCCCAGCATTTT
.,.,TRBV3-1/TRBV3-2,TRBJ2-7,CASSQERSYEQYF,TGTGCCAGCAGCCAAGAGAGATCCTACGAGCAGTACTTC
.,TRBD1,TRBV18,TRBJ1-1,CASSPLGQEAFF,TGTGCCAGCTCACCACTGGGACAGGAAGCTTTCTTT
.,.,TRBV5-1,TRBJ1-6,CASSLAGRSPLHF,TGCGCCAGCAGCTTGGCGGGGAGATCACCCCTCCACTTT
.,TRBD2,TRBV11-3,TRBJ2-3,CASSEGLAFADTQYF,TGTGCCAGCAGCGAGGGACTAGCGTTCGCAGATACGCAGTATTTT
.,.,TRBV18,TRBJ2-2,CASSFGGTGELFF,TGTGCCAGCTCTTTCGGCGGCACCGGGGAGCTGTTTTTT
.,TRBD1,TRBV27,TRBJ2-7,CASSLDRGYSYEQYF,TGTGCCAGCAGCCTGGACAGGGGTTATAGCTACGAGCAGTACTTC
.,TRBD1,TRBV5-1,TRBJ1-6,CASSLGQGDSPLHF,TGCGCCAGCAGCTTGGGACAGGGGGATTCACCCCTCCACTTT
.,TRBD2,TRBV9,TRBJ2-1,CASSVGSASGRFGDEQFF,TGTGCCAGCAGCGTAGGATCGGCTAGCGGGAGATTCGGGGATGAGCAGTTCTTC
.,.,TRBV27,TRBJ2-1,CASSETGLDYYNEQFF,TGTGCCAGCAGTGAGACGGGCCTTGACTACTACAATGAGCAGTTCTTC
.,.,TRBV18,TRBJ1-2,CASSPPTGISYGYTF,TGTGCCAGCTCACCACCGACGGGGATCTCATATGGCTACACCTTC
.,.,TRBV15,TRBJ1-4,CATSRDQRGGNEKLFF,TGTGCCACCAGCAGAGATCAAAGGGGGGGTAATGAAAAACTGTTTTTT
.,TRBD2,TRBV12-3/TRBV12-4,TRBJ2-3,CASSPGTSGASF,TGTGCCAGCAGCCCTGGGACTAGCGGAGCGTCTTTT
.,.,TRBV4-1,TRBJ2-3,CASSDGGDTQYF,TGCGCCAGCAGCGACGGAGGGGATACGCAGTATTTT
.,TRBD1,TRBV2,TRBJ1-2,CASSGDRGYYGYTF,TGTGCCAGCAGTGGGGACAGGGGGTACTATGGCTACACCTTC
.,TRBD2,TRBV29-1,TRBJ2-2,CSVELAGGSSGGELFF,TGCAGCGTTGAACTAGCGGGGGGATCATCCGGCGGGGAGCTGTTTTTT
.,TRBD1,TRBV19,TRBJ1-3,CASSELQGSGNTIYF,TGTGCCAGTAGTGAACTACAGGGGTCTGGAAACACCATATATTTT
.,TRBD1,TRBV12-3/TRBV12-4,TRBJ1-6,CASGTGVNSPLHF,TGTGCCAGCGGGACAGGGGTTAATTCACCCCTCCACTTT
.,.,TRBV6-6,TRBJ2-7,CASSRDFEYEQYF,TGTGCCAGCAGTAGGGACTTCGAATACGAGCAGTACTTC
.,TRBD1,TRBV19,TRBJ1-1,CAIADRDRSEAFF,TGTGCCATTGCTGACCGGGACAGGAGTGAAGCTTTCTTT
once,TRBD1,TRBV5-6,TRBJ1-3,CASSHLTTGPPGNTIYF,TGTGCCAGCAGCCACCTCACGACAGGGCCTCCTGGAAACACCATATATTTT
once,.,TRBV5-1,TRBJ1-5,CASSLDGGNQPQHF,TGCGCCAGCAGCTTGGACGGGGGGAATCAGCCCCAGCATTTT
.,.,TRBV6-5,TRBJ2-7,CASSYSIAYEQYF,TGTGCCAGCAGTTACTCGATAGCTTACGAGCAGTACTTC
.,.,TRBV5-5,TRBJ1-2,CASSLAGIGEHGYTF,TGTGCCAGCAGCTTGGCTGGTATAGGAGAGCATGGCTACACCTTC
.,TRBD2,TRBV13,TRBJ2-3,CASSSGTSGKQYF,TGTGCCAGCAGCTCGGGGACTAGCGGGAAGCAGTATTTT
.,TRBD2,TRBV2,TRBJ2-3,CASSETATGLAADTQYF,TGTGCCAGCAGTGAAACCGCCACGGGACTAGCGGCAGATACGCAGTATTTT